This paragraph covers one T cell receptor (beta chain) sequence. Its antigen is not identified. This sample was taken from a study of T-cell memory formation after mild COVID-19. Study observations and caveats: Some SARS-CoV-2-responding clones were already detected in memory before infection. CD4/CD8 balance characterized clones contracting day 15 to 85, and CD4+ skew characterized later expanders. CD4+ contracting clones lay mainly in CM and EM, CD8+ ones in EMRA.

Germline V CDR1 and CDR2: SEHNR, FQNEAQ (reference sequence). The CDR3 contains 12 residues. The ends were cut back, 1 base at V and 4 bases at J, with 4 bases in the middle. TCRdb analysed the 5' RACE reads with MiXCR anew, one entry per CDR3 protein. Of 45,000 or so distinct CDR3 sequences listed, 6% to 8.5% were seen once; the top ten hold approximately 0.74%. The chain joins TRBV7-9 to TRBJ1-1; D gene ambiguous. This sequence was found in an adult who had mild COVID-19 (a few samples of this study predate the infection). Cell type and time point are not known. The material sequenced was PBMCs or a T cell subset sorted from them (not recorded which). The CDR3 sequence is CASSLVITEAFF. Written as DNA, the CDR3 is TGTGCCAGCAGCTTAGTTATCACTGAAGCTTTCTTT.